Presented here are 9 T cell receptor beta chains from one specimen sequenced in a study of T cells in Graves' hyperthyroidism and ophthalmopathy (dated by TCRdb to the late 2010s). Library preparation used multiplex PCR. Reads for this sample came from an Illumina HiSeq 2000. The TCR beta CDR3 regions were amplified from RNA transcripts. For the first round of RT-PCR on the TCR CDR3, the HTBI primer set was used together with the Qiagen OneStep RT-PCR kit. TCRdb reprocessed the public reads (quality trimming at Q25 with fastp, clone calling with MiXCR) and kept in-frame beta chains. Rows with one shared CDR3 protein collapse into an entry with the most common genes and DNA. The sample table shows 500,000 or so distinct CDR3 sequences, and approximately 16% are seen once. The top ten clonotypes cover 25% to 30% of the sample. The sample comprised blood. The receptors come from a woman aged 25-40 years with Graves' ophthalmopathy.

Note on this clonotype: This may come from a read error, since a much larger clone is one base off. As DNA, the CDR3 is TGTGCCAGCAGCTTACAGGGGGGGGTGAACACTGAAGCTTTCTTT. Protein sequence: CASSLQGGVNTEAFF. The chain carries TRBV5-6 and TRBJ1-1; 8 nucleotides align to TRBD1. J was trimmed by 0 bases and V by 2 bases; bases with no gene match: 3. CDR3 length: 15 residues. Per germline, CDR1 SGHDT and CDR2 YYEEEE.

This clonotype was found a few times. The chain is built from TRBV20-1 and TRBJ2-7; 12 bases agree with TRBD1. With 0 bases clipped from V and 7 bases from J, the junction kept 10 bases outside the gene matches. This CDR3 is 16 amino acids long. The germline V gene has CDR1 DFQATT and CDR2 SNEGSKA (reference sequence). CDR3 amino acids: CSARDLAGQGAGEQYF. The DNA for the CDR3 is TGCAGTGCTAGAGACTTGGCGGGACAGGGGGCGGGTGAGCAGTACTTC.

This clonotype was counted a few times. The chain is built from TRBV7-2 and TRBJ2-3; D unresolved. In germline, CDR1 is SGHTA, CDR2 FQGNSA. The V gene lost 3 bases and the J gene lost 6 bases, with 16 bases spanning the gap. The CDR3 is 15 amino acids. The CDR3 DNA reads as TGTGCCAGCAGCTTTCGGAGAGGCGTTGCGGATACGCAGTATTTT. It specifies CASSFRRGVADTQYF. Based on the CDR3 plus reference TRBV7-2 and TRBJ2-3, the full variable domain is GAGVSQSPSNKVTEKGKDVELRCDPISGHTALYWYRQSLGQGLEFLIYFQGNSAPDKSGLPSDRFSAERTGGSVSTLTIQRTQQEDSAVYLCASSFRRGVADTQYFGPGTRLTVL.

This clonotype was picked up many times. The chain combines TRBV4-3 with TRBJ2-1, with unresolved D. V lost 4 bases and J 1 base, leaving 8 bases between the germline ends. Germline V gives CDR1 LGHNA, CDR2 YSLEER. The length of the CDR3 is 14 residues. The CDR3 region has the DNA TGCGCCAGCAGCCCCTTCGGTTCCTACAATGAGCAGTTCTTC. Protein sequence: CASSPFGSYNEQFF.

This clonotype was counted many times. The chain links TRBV11-2 to TRBJ2-3; TRBD2 matches at 11 bases. V dropped 5 bases and J dropped 7; count of bases not matched to a gene: 11. The germline V gene encodes CDR1 SGHAT and CDR2 FQNNGV. The CDR3 runs to 16 residues. The CDR3 bases are TGTGCCAGCAGCGTCCTAGCGGGAGGAAGAGCAAATACGCAGTATTTT. This codes for CASSVLAGGRANTQYF.

The chain carries TRBV7-2 and TRBJ1-6; the match to TRBD1 covers 11 bases. This CDR3 has 15 residues. V shed 5 bases and J 9 bases; nucleotides not matched to a gene: 6. The germline gives CDR1 SGHTA, CDR2 FQGNSA. CDR3 amino acids: CASSQGTGGFSPLHF. Here the CDR3 DNA reads TGTGCCAGCAGCCAAGGGACAGGGGGTTTTTCACCCCTCCACTTT.

This clonotype has ten or more counts. CDR3: CASSLSYGEQYF. The CDR3 nucleotides read TGTGCCAGCAGCCTCTCCTATGGCGAGCAGTACTTC. The rearrangement joins TRBV12-3 or TRBV12-4 to TRBJ2-7; D unclear. The CDR3 covers 12 residues. The V and J ends lost 6 bases and 6 bases respectively, with 12 bases between them.

This clonotype was seen more than once but under ten times. The V call is TRBV27, the J call TRBJ1-4, with unresolved D. The V gene lost 3 bases and the J gene lost 5 bases, with 10 bases spanning the gap. Germline V gene data show CDR1 as MNHEY and CDR2 as SMNVEV (reference sequence). This CDR3 has 14 residues. CDR3 bases: TGTGCCAGCAGTTTTTTAAGGAACAATGAAAAACTGTTTTTT. Amino acids: CASSFLRNNEKLFF. The full variable domain, its missing parts supplied by reference TRBV27 and TRBJ1-4, is EAQVTQNPRYLITVTGKKLTVTCSQNMNHEYMSWYRQDPGLGLRQIYYSMNVEVTDKGDVPEGYKVSRKEKRNFPLILESPSPNQTSLYFCASSFLRNNEKLFFGSGTQLSVL.

This clonotype has a handful of counts. The chain is built from TRBV18 and TRBJ2-3; 8 nucleotides agree with TRBD2. J lost 6 bases, V lost 6 bases, and 14 bases had no gene match. The germline gives CDR1 KGHSH, CDR2 LQKENI. The CDR3 sequence is 16 residues long. The CDR3 reads CASSPMQAGDRDTQYF. Here the CDR3 DNA reads TGTGCCAGCTCCCCCATGCAAGCGGGAGACCGGGATACGCAGTATTTT. The entire variable domain, with the rest obtained from reference TRBV18 and TRBJ2-3, is as follows: NAGVMQNPRHLVRRRGQEARLRCSPMKGHSHVYWYRQLPEEGLKFMVYLQKENIIDESGMPKERFSAEFPKEGPSILRIQQVVRGDSAAYFCASSPMQAGDRDTQYFGPGTRLTVL.